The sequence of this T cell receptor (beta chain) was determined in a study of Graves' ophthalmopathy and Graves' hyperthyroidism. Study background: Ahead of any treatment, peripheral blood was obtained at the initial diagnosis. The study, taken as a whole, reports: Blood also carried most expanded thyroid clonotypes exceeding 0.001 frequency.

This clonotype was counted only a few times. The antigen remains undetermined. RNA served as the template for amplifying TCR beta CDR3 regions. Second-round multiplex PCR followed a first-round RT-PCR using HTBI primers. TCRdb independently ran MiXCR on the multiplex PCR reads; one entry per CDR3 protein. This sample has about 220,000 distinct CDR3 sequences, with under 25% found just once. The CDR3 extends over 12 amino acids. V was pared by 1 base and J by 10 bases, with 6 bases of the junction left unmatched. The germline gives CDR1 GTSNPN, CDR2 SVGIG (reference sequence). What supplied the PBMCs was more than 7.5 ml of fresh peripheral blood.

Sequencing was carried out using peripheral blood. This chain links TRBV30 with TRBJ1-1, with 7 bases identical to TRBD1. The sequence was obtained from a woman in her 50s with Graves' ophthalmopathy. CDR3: CAWSEGQVRAFF. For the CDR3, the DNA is TGTGCCTGGAGTGAAGGACAGGTACGAGCTTTCTTT.